This T cell receptor (beta chain) originates from a study of T cells in Graves' hyperthyroidism and ophthalmopathy. Study-level results: Most thyroid clonotypes expanded above 0.001 were also detected in blood. The model's output predicted ophthalmopathy at a median of 6.5 months prior to onset.

Trimming left V 5 bases short and J 9 bases short, with 25 bases between. The germline gives CDR1 LGHNA, CDR2 YNFKEQ. The CDR3 contains 16 residues. In the case of this clonotype: Its antigen is unidentified.

Template material for amplifying TCR beta CDR3 regions consisted of RNA transcripts. An initial round of RT-PCR targeting the TCR CDR3 relied on the HTBI primer set. One entry per CDR3 protein results from TCRdb running MiXCR on the multiplex PCR reads. The sample lists 500,000 to 600,000 distinct CDR3 sequences; around 46% were seen once. This TCR was recovered from an adult woman with Graves' disease, either hyperthyroidism or ophthalmopathy (not recorded which). This sequence joins TRBV4-2 and TRBJ2-5, with unresolved D. The sample taken for sequencing was peripheral blood or thyroid tissue (not recorded which). The CDR3 DNA sequence: TGTGCCAGCAGCTTAGAATCGGGTTTGGGCAATCAGCCCCAGTACTTC. It codes for CASSLESGLGNQPQYF.